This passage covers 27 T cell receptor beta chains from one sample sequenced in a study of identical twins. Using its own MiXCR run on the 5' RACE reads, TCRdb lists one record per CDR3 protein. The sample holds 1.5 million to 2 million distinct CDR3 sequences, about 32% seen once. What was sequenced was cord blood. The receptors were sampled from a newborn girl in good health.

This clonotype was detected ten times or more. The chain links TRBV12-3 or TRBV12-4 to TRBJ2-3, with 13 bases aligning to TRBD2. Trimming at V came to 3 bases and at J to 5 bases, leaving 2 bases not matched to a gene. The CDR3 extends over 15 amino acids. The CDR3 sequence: CASSFGTSGEDTQYF. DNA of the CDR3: TGTGCCAGCAGTTTCGGGACTAGCGGGGAAGATACGCAGTATTTT.

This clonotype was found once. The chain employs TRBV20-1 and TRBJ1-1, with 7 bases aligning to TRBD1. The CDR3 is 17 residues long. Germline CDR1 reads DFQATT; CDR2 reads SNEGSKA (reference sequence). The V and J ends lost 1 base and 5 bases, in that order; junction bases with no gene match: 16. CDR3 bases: TGCAGTGCTAGAGCGTTAAACCTGGACAGGCCCTTTACTGAAGCTTTCTTT. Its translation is CSARALNLDRPFTEAFF.

In DNA form, the CDR3 reads TGCAGTGCTAGTCGACAGGGCGCAACTAATGAAAAACTGTTTTTT. Translation gives CSASRQGATNEKLFF. This chain connects TRBV20-1 to TRBJ1-4, with TRBD1 identical over 7 bases. CDR1 DFQATT and CDR2 SNEGSKA come from the germline V gene (reference sequence). This CDR3 comprises 15 residues. V shed 3 bases and J 0 bases; nucleotides not matched to a gene: 4.

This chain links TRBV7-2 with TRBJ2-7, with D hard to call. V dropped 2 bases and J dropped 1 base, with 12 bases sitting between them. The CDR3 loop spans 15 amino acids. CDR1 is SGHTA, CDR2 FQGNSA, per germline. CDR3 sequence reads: CASSLQWTESYEQYF. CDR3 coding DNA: TGTGCCAGCAGCTTACAATGGACGGAGTCCTACGAGCAGTACTTC.

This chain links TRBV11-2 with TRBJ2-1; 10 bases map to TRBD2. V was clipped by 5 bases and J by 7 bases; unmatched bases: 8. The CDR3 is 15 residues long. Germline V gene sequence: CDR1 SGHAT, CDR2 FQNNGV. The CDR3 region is CASSQQAGGANEQFF. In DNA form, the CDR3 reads TGTGCCAGCAGCCAACAAGCGGGGGGGGCTAATGAGCAGTTCTTC.

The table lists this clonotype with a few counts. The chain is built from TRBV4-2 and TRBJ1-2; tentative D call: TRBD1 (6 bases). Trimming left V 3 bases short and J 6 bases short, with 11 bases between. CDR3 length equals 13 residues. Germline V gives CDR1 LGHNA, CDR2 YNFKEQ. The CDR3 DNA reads TGTGCCAGCAGCCATGCCAGGGGCAATGGCTACACCTTC. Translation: CASSHARGNGYTF.

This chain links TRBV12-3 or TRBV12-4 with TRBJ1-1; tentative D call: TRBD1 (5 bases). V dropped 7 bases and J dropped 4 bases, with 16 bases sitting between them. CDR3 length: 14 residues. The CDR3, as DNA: TGTGCCAGCACTCCCCCCGGCAGGGCCACTGAAGCTTTCTTT. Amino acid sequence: CASTPPGRATEAFF.

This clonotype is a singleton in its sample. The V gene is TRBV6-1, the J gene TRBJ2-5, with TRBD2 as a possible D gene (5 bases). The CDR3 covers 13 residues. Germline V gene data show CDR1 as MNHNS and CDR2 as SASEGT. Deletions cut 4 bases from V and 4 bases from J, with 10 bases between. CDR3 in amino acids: CASSGHRGETQYF. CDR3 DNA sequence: TGTGCCAGCAGTGGACACCGGGGAGAGACCCAGTACTTC.

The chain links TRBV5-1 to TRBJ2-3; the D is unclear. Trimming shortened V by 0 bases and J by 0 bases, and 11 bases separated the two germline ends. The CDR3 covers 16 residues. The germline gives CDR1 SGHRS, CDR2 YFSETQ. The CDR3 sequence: CASSLAIGFSTDTQYF. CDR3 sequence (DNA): TGCGCCAGCAGCTTGGCCATCGGATTTAGCACAGATACGCAGTATTTT.

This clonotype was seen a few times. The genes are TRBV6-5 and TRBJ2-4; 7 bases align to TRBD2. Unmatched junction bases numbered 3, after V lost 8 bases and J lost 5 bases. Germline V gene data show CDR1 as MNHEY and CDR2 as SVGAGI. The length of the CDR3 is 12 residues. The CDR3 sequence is CASSTSENIQYF. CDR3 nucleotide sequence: TGTGCCAGCTCCACTAGCGAAAACATTCAGTACTTC.

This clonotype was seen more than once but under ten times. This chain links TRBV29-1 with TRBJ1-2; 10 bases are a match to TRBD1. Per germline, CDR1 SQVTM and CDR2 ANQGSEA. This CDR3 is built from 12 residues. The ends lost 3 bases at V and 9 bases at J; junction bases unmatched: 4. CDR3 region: CSVERTGGSYTF. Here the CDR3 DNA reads TGCAGCGTTGAGAGGACAGGGGGGAGCTACACCTTC. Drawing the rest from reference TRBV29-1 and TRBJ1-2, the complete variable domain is SAVISQKPSRDICQRGTSLTIQCQVDSQVTMMFWYRQQPGQSLTLIATANQGSEATYESGFVIDKFPISRPNLTFSTLTVSNMSPEDSSIYLCSVERTGGSYTFGSGTRLTVV.

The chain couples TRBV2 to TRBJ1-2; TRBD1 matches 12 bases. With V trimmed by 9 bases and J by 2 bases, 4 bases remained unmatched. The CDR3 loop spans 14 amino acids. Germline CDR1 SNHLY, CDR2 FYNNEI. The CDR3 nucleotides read TGTGCCAGTGGGACAGGGGGCGGAAACTATGGCTACACCTTC. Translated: CASGTGGGNYGYTF. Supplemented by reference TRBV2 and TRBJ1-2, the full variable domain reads EPEVTQTPSHQVTQMGQEVILRCVPISNHLYFYWYRQILGQKVEFLVSFYNNEISEKSEIFDDQFSVERPDGSNFTLKIRSTKLEDSAMYFCASGTGGGNYGYTFGSGTRLTVV.

The DNA of the CDR3 is TGCGCCAGCAAGGGCGGGGGTGCGAGGCCCAGTGAGCAGTTCTTC. It yields the protein CASKGGGARPSEQFF. V and J are TRBV5-1 and TRBJ2-1, with TRBD2 identical over 7 bases. V dropped 6 bases and J dropped 9; count of bases not matched to a gene: 15. The length of the CDR3 is 15 residues. Looked up from germline, CDR1 is SGHRS and CDR2 is YFSETQ.

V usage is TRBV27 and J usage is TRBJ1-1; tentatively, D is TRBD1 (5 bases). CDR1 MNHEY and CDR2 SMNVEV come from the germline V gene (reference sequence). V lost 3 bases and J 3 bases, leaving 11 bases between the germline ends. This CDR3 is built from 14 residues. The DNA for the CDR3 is TGTGCCAGCAGTTTCGGCAGGGCGCACACTGAAGCTTTCTTT. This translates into CASSFGRAHTEAFF.

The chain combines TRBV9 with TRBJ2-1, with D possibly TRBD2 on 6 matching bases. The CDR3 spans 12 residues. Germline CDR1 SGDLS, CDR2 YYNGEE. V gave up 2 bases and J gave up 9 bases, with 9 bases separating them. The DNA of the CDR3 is TGTGCCAGCAGCGTTCTCGGGGGTGAGCAGTTCTTC. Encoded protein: CASSVLGGEQFF.

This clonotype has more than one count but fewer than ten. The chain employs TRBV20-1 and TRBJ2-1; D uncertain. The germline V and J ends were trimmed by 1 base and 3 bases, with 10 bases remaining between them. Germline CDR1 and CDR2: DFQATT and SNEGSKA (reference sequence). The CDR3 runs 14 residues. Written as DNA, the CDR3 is TGCAGTGCTAGAGTTACTGAGATCTACAATGAGCAGTTCTTC. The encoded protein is CSARVTEIYNEQFF.

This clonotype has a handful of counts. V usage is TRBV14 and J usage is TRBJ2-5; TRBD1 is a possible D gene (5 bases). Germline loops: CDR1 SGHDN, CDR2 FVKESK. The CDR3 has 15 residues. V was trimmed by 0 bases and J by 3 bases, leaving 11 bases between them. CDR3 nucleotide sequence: TGTGCCAGCAGCCAAGAGTTCAGGGAAGAAGAGACCCAGTACTTC. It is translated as CASSQEFREEETQYF. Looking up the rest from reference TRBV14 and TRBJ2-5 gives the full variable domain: EAGVTQFPSHSVIEKGQTVTLRCDPISGHDNLYWYRRVMGKEIKFLLHFVKESKQDESGMPNNRFLAERTGGTYSTLKVQPAELEDSGVYFCASSQEFREEETQYFGPGTRLLVL.

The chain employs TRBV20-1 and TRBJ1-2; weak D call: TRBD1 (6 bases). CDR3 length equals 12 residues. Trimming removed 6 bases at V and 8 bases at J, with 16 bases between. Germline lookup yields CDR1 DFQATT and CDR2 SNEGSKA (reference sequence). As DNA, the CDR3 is TGCAGTGCAACAATTTCAGGGGTAGGCTACACCTTC. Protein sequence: CSATISGVGYTF.

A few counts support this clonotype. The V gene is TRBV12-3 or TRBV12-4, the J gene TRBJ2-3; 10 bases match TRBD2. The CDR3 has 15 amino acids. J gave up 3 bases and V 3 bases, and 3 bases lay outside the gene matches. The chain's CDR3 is CASSFTSGETDTQYF. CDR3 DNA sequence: TGTGCCAGCAGTTTTACTAGCGGGGAGACAGATACGCAGTATTTT.

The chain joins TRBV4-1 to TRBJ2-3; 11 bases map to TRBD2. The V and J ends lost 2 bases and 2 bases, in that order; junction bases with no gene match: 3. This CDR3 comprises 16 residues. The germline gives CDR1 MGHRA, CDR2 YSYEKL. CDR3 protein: CASSQLLAGATDTQYF. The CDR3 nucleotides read TGCGCCAGCAGCCAATTACTAGCGGGGGCCACAGATACGCAGTATTTT.

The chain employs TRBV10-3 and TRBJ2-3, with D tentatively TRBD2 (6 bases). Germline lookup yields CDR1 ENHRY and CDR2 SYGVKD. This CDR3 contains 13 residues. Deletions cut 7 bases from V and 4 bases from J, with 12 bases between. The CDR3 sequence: CAINSASADTQYF. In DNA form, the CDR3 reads TGTGCCATCAATTCGGCTAGCGCAGATACGCAGTATTTT.

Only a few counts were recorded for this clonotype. The CDR3 DNA is TGTGCCAGCAGCTCCCGGGACAGACTAATTAATGAGCAGTTCTTC. Amino acids: CASSSRDRLINEQFF. The V and J genes are TRBV7-9 and TRBJ2-1; TRBD1 agrees at 7 bases. This CDR3 has 15 amino acids. Germline values: CDR1 SEHNR, CDR2 FQNEAQ (reference sequence). V shed 4 bases, J shed 7 bases, and the junction held 10 bases outside the gene matches.

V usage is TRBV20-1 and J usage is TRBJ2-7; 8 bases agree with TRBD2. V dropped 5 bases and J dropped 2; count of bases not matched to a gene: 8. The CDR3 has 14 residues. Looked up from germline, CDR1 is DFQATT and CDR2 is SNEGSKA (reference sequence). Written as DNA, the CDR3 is TGCAGTGCTTCCCCGGGACTAGGCGCCTACGAGCAGTACTTC. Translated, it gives CSASPGLGAYEQYF.

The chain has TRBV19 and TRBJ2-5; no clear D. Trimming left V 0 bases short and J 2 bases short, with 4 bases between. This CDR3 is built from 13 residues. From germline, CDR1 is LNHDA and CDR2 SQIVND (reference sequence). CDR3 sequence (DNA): TGTGCCAGTAGTATAGAGGTGCAAGAGACCCAGTACTTC. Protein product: CASSIEVQETQYF.

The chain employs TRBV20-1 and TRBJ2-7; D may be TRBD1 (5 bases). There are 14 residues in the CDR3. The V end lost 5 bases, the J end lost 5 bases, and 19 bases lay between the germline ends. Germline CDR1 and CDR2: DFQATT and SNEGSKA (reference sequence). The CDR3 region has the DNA TGCAGTGCTCAGGATGCCAGGGTCCACGACGAGCAGTACTTC. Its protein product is CSAQDARVHDEQYF.

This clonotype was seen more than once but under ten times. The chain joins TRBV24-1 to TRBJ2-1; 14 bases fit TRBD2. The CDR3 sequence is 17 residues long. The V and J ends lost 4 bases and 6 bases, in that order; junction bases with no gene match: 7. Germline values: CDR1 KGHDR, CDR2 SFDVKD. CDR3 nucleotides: TGTGCCACCAGTGACCCGGGGACTAGCGGGAGAGCCAATGAGCAGTTCTTC. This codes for CATSDPGTSGRANEQFF.

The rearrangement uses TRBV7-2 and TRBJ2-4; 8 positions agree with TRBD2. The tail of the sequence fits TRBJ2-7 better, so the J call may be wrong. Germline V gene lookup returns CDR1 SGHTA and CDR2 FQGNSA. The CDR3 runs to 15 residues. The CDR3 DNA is TGTGCCAGCAGCTTAGGTATCGGGGGGGCCTACGAGCAGTACTTC. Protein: CASSLGIGGAYEQYF.